The source of this T cell receptor (beta chain) is a study of shared clonotypes between healthy human individuals. Here immunoSEQ multiplex PCR was the method, and the copy in TCRdb shows in-frame clones only, minus some. The sample holds over 2 million clones, just under 95% seen once. The V gene's germline CDR1 is SGDLS and CDR2 YYNGEE. The V end was cut by 0 bases, the J end by 2 bases, with 13 bases between. The CDR3 sequence is 16 residues long. Sequenced material: naive CD4+ T cells from PBMCs. Subset here: CD45RA+ positively selected. The sequence derives from a man younger than 30 in good health. Some clones in this sample may be carry-over from other donors' samples. This chain uses TRBV9 with TRBJ2-3; D possibly corresponds to TRBD2 (5 bases). CDR3 sequence reads: CASSVDSGGFTDTQYF. The CDR3 nucleotides read TGTGCCAGCAGCGTAGACTCGGGCGGGTTCACAGATACGCAGTATTTT.